This T cell receptor (beta chain) comes out of a study of blood T cell repertoires in COVID-19. Study context: The United States, Italy and Spain supplied acute and convalescent COVID-19 samples. The analysed material was cDNA or gDNA that came from T cells, B-cell-depleted T cells, or PBMCs.

V lost 7 bases and J lost 3, with 14 bases in between. CDR3 length equals 14 residues. The germline V gene encodes CDR1 MNHEY and CDR2 SVGAGI. In the original workflow: Quantification of nucleated cells was approximated via reference gene primer amplification. Only in-frame clones appear in the TCRdb table, and some are missing; sequencing was by immunoSEQ multiplex PCR. V and J calls and clone size follow that table, whereas D and trimming were derived from the DNA. The data hold approximately 210,000 clones, with roughly 81% observed a single time. In this sample, this clone turned up once. The sequenced sample consisted of peripheral blood. The source is a woman between 45 and 65 years old with active or convalescent COVID-19. The chain has TRBV6-5 and TRBJ2-3, with D tentatively TRBD1 (6 bases). This CDR3 is CASTLITGTDTQYF. CDR3 in DNA: TGTGCCAGCACCCTCATAACAGGGACAGATACGCAGTATTTT.